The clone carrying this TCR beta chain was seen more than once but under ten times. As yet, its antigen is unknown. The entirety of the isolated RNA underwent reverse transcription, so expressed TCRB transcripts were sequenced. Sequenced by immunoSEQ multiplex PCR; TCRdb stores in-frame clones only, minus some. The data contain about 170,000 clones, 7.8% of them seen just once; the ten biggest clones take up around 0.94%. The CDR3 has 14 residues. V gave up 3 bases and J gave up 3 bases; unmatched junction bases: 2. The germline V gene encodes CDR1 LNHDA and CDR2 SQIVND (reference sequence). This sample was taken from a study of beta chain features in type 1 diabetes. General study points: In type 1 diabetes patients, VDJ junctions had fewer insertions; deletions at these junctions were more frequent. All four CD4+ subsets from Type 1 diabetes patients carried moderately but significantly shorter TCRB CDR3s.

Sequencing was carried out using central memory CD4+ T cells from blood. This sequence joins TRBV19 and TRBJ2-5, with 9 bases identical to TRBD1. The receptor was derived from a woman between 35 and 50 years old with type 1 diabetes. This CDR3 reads CASSIRTGEETQYF. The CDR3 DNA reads TGTGCCAGTAGTATTCGGACAGGGGAAGAGACCCAGTACTTC.